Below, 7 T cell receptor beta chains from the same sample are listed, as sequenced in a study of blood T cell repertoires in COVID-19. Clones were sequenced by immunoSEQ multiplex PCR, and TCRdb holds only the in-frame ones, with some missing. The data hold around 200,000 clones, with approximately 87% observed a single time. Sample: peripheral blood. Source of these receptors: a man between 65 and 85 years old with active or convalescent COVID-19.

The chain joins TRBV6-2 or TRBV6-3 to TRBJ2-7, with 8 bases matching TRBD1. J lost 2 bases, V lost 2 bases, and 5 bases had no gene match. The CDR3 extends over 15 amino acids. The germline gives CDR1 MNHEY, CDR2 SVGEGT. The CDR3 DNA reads TGTGCCAGCAGTTACCAAGACAGGGGCCCCTACGAGCAGTACTTC. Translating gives CASSYQDRGPYEQYF.

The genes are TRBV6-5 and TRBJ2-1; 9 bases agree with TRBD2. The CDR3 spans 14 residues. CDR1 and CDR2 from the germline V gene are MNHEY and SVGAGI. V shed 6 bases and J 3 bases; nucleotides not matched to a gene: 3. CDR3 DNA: TGTGCCAGCAGGACTAGCGGAATCTACAATGAGCAGTTCTTC. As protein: CASRTSGIYNEQFF.

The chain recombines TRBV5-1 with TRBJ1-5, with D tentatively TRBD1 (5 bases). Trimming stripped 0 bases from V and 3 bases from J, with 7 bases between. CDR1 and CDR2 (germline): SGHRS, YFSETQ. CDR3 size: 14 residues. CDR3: CASSLGGYNQPQHF. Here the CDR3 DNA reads TGCGCCAGCAGCTTGGGGGGCTACAATCAGCCCCAGCATTTT.

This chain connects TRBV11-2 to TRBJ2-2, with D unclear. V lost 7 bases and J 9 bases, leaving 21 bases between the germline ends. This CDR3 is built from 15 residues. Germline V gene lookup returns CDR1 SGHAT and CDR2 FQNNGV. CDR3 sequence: CASTARHRPSRELFF. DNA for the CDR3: TGTGCCAGCACCGCCCGACACCGCCCTTCCCGGGAGCTGTTTTTT.

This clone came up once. The CDR3 is CASSIVGSSSYEQYF. The CDR3 DNA sequence: TGTGCCAGTAGTATAGTTGGCTCTAGCTCCTACGAGCAGTACTTC. The genes are TRBV19 and TRBJ2-7; D is unresolved. Germline V CDR1 and CDR2: LNHDA, SQIVND (reference sequence). The V end lost 1 base, the J end lost 0 bases, and 10 bases lay between the germline ends. The CDR3 spans 15 residues.

CDR3 protein: CASSLRQGRTEAFF. In nucleotides, the CDR3 is TGTGCCAGCAGTTTACGCCAGGGGCGGACTGAAGCTTTCTTT. The gene calls are TRBV27 and TRBJ1-1; the D gene is possibly TRBD1 (6 bases). V lost 2 bases and J 5 bases, leaving 12 bases between the germline ends. The CDR3 covers 14 residues. Looked up from germline, CDR1 is MNHEY and CDR2 is SMNVEV (reference sequence).

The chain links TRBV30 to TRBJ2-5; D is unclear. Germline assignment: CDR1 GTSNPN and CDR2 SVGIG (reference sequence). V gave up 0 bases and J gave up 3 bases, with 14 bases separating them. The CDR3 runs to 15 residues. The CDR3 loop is CAWSVGSKAKETQYF. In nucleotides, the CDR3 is TGTGCCTGGAGTGTGGGCAGCAAGGCTAAAGAGACCCAGTACTTC.